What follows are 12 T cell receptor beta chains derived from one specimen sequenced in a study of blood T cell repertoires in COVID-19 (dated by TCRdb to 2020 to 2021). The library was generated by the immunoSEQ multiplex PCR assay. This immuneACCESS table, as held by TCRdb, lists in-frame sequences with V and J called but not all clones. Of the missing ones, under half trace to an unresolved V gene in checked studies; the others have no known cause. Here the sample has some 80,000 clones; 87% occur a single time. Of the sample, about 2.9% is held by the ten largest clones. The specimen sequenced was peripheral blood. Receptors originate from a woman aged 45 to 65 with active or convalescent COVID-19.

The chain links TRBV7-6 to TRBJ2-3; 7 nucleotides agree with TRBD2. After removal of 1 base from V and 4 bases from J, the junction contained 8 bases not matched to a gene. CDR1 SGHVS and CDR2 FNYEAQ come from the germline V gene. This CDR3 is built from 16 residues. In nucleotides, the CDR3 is TGTGCCAGCAGCTTAGTCGGGGGGTATCGTCCAGATACGCAGTATTTT. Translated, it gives CASSLVGGYRPDTQYF. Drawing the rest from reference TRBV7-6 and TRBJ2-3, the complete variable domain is GAGVSQSPRYKVTKRGQDVALRCDPISGHVSLYWYRQALGQGPEFLTYFNYEAQQDKSGLPNDRFSAERPEGSISTLTIQRTEQRDSAMYRCASSLVGGYRPDTQYFGPGTRLTVL.

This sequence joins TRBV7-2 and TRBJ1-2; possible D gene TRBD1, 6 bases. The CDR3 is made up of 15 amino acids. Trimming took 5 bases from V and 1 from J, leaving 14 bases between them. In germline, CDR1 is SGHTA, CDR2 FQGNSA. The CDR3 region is CASSQDSPFNYGYTF. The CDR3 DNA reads TGTGCCAGCAGCCAGGACAGCCCCTTTAACTATGGCTACACCTTC.

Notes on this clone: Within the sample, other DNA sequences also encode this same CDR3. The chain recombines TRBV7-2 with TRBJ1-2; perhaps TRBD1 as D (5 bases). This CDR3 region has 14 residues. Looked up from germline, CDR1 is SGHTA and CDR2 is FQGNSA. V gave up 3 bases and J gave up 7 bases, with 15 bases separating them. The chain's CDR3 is CASSLSGTGPGYTF. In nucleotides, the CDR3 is TGTGCCAGCAGCTTGTCCGGGACTGGGCCTGGCTACACCTTC.

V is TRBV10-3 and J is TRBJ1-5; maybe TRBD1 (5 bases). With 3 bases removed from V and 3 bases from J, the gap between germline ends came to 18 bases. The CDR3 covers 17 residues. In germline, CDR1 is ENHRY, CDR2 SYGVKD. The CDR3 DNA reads TGTGCCATCAGTGAACAAACTACGGGGGTCTTCAATCAGCCCCAGCATTTT. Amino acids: CAISEQTTGVFNQPQHF.

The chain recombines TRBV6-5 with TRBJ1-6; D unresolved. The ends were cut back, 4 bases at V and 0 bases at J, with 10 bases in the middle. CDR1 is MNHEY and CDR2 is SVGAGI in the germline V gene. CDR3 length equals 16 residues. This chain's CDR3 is CASSSGEVSYNSPLHF. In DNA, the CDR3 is TGTGCCAGCAGTTCCGGGGAAGTCTCCTATAATTCACCCCTCCACTTT.

The CDR3 bases are TGTGCCAGCAGCCCGGGACAGGGGAAAATCGGGGAGCTGTTTTTT. Residues: CASSPGQGKIGELFF. The chain couples TRBV7-6 to TRBJ2-2, with 10 bases matching TRBD1. J lost 7 bases, V lost 5 bases, and 7 bases had no gene match. This CDR3 is 15 amino acids long. The germline V gene encodes CDR1 SGHVS and CDR2 FNYEAQ.

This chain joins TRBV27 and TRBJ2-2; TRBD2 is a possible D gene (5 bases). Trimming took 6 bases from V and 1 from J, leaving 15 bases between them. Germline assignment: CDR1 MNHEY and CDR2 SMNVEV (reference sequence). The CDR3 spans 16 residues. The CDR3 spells CASRLFFRGNTGELFF. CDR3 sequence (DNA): TGTGCCAGCAGGCTCTTTTTCCGGGGGAACACCGGGGAGCTGTTTTTT.

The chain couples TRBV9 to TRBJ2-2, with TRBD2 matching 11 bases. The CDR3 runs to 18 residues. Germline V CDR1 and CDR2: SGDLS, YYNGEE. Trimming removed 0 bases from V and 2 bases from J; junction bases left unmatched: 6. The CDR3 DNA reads TGTGCCAGCAGCGTAGGGGTTAGCGGGGGGGCCAACACCGGGGAGCTGTTTTTT. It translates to CASSVGVSGGANTGELFF.

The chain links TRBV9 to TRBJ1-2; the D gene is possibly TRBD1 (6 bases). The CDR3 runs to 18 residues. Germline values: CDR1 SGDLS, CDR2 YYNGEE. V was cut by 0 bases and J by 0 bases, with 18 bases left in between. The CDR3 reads CASSVAFSQGPTNYGYTF. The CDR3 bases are TGTGCCAGCAGCGTAGCTTTTAGTCAGGGGCCTACTAACTATGGCTACACCTTC.

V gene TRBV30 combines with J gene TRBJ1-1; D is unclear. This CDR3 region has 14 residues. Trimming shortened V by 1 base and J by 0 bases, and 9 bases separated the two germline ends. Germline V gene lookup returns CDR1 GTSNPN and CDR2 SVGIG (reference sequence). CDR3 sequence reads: CAWSGPGMNTEAFF. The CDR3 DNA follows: TGTGCCTGGAGTGGCCCGGGGATGAACACTGAAGCTTTCTTT.

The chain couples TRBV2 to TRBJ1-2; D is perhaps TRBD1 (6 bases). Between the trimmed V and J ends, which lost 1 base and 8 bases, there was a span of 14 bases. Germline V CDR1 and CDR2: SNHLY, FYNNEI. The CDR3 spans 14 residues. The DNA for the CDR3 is TGTGCCAGCAGTGAAGAGCTTGGGGGCGGGGGCTACACCTTC. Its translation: CASSEELGGGGYTF.

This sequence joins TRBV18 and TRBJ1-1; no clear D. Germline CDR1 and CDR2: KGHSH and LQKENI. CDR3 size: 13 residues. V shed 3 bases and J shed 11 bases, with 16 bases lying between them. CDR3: CASSPAGGLDAFF. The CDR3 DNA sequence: TGTGCCAGCTCACCGGCCGGAGGGCTTGACGCTTTCTTT.